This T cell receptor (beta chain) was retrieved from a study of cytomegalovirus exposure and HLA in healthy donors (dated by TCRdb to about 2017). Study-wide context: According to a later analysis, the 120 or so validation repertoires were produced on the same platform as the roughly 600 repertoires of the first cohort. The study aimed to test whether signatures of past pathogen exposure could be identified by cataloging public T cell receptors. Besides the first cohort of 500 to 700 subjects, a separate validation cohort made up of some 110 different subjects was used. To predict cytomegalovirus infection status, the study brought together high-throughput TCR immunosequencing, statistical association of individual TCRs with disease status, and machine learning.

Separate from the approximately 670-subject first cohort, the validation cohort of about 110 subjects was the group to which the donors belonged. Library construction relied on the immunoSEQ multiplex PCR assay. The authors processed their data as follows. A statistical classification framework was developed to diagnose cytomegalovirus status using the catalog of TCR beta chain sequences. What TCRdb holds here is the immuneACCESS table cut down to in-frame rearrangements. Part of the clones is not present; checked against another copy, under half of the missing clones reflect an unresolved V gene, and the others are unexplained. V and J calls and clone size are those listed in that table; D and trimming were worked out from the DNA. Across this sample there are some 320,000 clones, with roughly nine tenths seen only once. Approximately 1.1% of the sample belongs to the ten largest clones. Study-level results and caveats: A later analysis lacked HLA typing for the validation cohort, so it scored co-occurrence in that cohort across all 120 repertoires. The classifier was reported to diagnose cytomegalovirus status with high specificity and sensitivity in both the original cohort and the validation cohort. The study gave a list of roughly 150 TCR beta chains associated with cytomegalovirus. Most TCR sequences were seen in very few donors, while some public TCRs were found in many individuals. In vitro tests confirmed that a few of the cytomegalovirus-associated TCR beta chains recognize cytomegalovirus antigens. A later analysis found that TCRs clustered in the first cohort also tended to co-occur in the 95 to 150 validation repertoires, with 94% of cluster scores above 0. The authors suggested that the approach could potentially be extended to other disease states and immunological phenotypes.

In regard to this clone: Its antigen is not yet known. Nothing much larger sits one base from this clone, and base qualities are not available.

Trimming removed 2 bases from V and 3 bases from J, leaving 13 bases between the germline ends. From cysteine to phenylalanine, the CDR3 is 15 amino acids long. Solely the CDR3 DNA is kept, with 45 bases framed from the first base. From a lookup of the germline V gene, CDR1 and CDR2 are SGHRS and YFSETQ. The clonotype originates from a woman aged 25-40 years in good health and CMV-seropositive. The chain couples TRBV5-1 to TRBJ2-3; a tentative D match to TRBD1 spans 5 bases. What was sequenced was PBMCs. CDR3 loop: CASSFVGQWTDTQYF. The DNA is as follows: TGCGCCAGCAGCTTTGTGGGGCAGTGGACAGATACGCAGTATTTT.